Here is one T cell receptor beta chain with its context. The antigen remains undetermined. Other DNA sequences in this sample translate to the same CDR3. Trimming stripped 0 bases from V and 2 bases from J, with 18 bases between. This CDR3 contains 18 residues. CDR1 is SGHNT, CDR2 YENEEA, per germline. This entry comes from a study of cytomegalovirus exposure and HLA in healthy donors. Study-wide results and limits: Earlier results showed most TCR beta V segments being productive about 87% or about 30% of the time. One variant, a missense change in DCLRE1C, was linked in a later analysis to TCR beta V- and J-gene trimming. The authors assumed roughly uniform sequencing depth across donors for presence/absence analyses.

This PCR relied on a set of 60 Vbeta primers and 13 Jbeta primers. The method was immunoSEQ multiplex PCR; TCRdb's version includes in-frame clones alone and lacks a portion of them. The sample includes 100,000 to 150,000 clones, around four fifths seen only once; the top ten take 5.5% to 8.5%. The sequenced material came from PBMCs. This sequence originates from a male donor in good health and CMV-seronegative. The J gene is TRBJ2-3, the V gene TRBV11-3; a possible D gene is TRBD1 (6 bases). CDR3 in amino acids: CASSLESLTGSYTDTQYF. The CDR3 DNA reads TGTGCCAGCAGCTTAGAGAGTTTGACAGGATCTTACACAGATACGCAGTATTTT.